This T cell receptor (beta chain) was profiled in a study of T cells after yellow fever vaccination. CDR3 size: 16 residues. Looked up from germline, CDR1 is SGHKS and CDR2 is YYEKEE (reference sequence). Trimming removed 2 bases from V and 6 bases from J, with 21 bases in between. This clonotype was recorded a few times. No antigen is known for it. General study findings and limits: Clones that expanded after primary vaccination mostly reappeared after the booster (roughly 96% CD4, 88% CD8). In FACS-sorted repertoires, abundant clonotypes from the bulk population could appear as contaminants.

Template switching by 5'RACE produced TCR cDNA, adding a universal primer site and UMIs. TCRdb used MiXCR to reprocess the 5' RACE reads, holding one entry per CDR3 protein. The sample holds 400,000 or so distinct CDR3 sequences, around 10% seen once. This TCR was recovered from a young man who received the YFV17D yellow fever vaccine. This rearrangement joins TRBV5-5 to TRBJ2-7; D uncertain. Source: PBMCs, taken on the day of the first yellow fever vaccination. The CDR3 nucleotides are TGTGCCAGCAGCTTTCTACTTAGCAGGCCCGGTCTCGAGCAGTACGTC. Amino acids: CASSFLLSRPGLEQYV.